This is a list of T cell receptor beta chains from one sample in a study of blood T cells in healthy people across ages. Each CDR3 protein is one row after TCRdb ran MiXCR on the 5' RACE reads. The sample records about 1.4 million distinct CDR3 sequences, approximately 59% being singletons. The sequenced sample was blood. The receptors stem from a man aged 18 to 29 in good health. Each CDR3 is given with its conserved first and last residue. The order of the fields is J gene, D gene, clone size, V gene, CDR3 protein, CDR3 DNA. The D gene is left open where the match is weak. Only part of the rows carry a size: once, few, many, or a class if the clone is expanded.

J gene: TRBJ2-5
D gene: TRBD2
clone size: few
V gene: TRBV6-5
CDR3 protein: CASSYVAGAQETQYF
CDR3 DNA: TGTGCCAGCAGTTACGTAGCGGGCGCACAGGAGACCCAGTACTTC

J gene: TRBJ2-5
D gene: -
clone size: once
V gene: TRBV29-1
CDR3 protein: CSVEMVPPPGEQYF
CDR3 DNA: TGCAGCGTTGAGATGGTTCCCCCCCCCGGAGAGCAGTACTTC

J gene: TRBJ2-7
D gene: -
clone size: few
V gene: TRBV6-5
CDR3 protein: CASSRGSTYEQYF
CDR3 DNA: TGTGCCAGCAGTCGAGGTAGCACCTACGAGCAGTACTTC

J gene: TRBJ1-3
D gene: -
clone size: once
V gene: TRBV20-1
CDR3 protein: CSASFSTLVSGNTIYF
CDR3 DNA: TGCAGTGCTAGCTTTTCTACACTAGTCTCTGGAAACACCATATATTTT

J gene: TRBJ1-5
D gene: -
clone size: -
V gene: TRBV18
CDR3 protein: CASSPVRASNQPQHF
CDR3 DNA: TGTGCCAGCTCACCCGTCAGGGCGAGCAATCAGCCCCAGCATTTT

J gene: TRBJ2-4
D gene: -
clone size: -
V gene: TRBV6-5
CDR3 protein: CASSYSLQGGNIQYF
CDR3 DNA: TGTGCCAGCAGTTACTCGCTTCAGGGCGGGAACATTCAGTACTTC

J gene: TRBJ1-2
D gene: -
clone size: -
V gene: TRBV20-1
CDR3 protein: CSARHQADFYGYTF
CDR3 DNA: TGCAGTGCTAGACACCAGGCCGACTTCTATGGCTACACCTTC

J gene: TRBJ2-7
D gene: -
clone size: -
V gene: TRBV4-1
CDR3 protein: CASSQEGHRDYNEQYF
CDR3 DNA: TGCGCCAGCAGCCAAGAAGGTCACAGGGACTACAATGAGCAGTACTTC

J gene: TRBJ1-2
D gene: TRBD1
clone size: -
V gene: TRBV4-1
CDR3 protein: CASSQNNIGTGAGYTF
CDR3 DNA: TGCGCCAGCAGCCAAAACAATATTGGGACAGGGGCCGGCTACACCTTC

J gene: TRBJ1-6
D gene: -
clone size: -
V gene: TRBV18
CDR3 protein: CASSQGSGVSYNSPLHF
CDR3 DNA: TGTGCCAGCTCACAGGGTTCAGGTGTCTCCTATAATTCACCCCTCCACTTT

J gene: TRBJ2-6
D gene: TRBD2
clone size: -
V gene: TRBV5-1
CDR3 protein: CASSKDALGRALAGANVLTF
CDR3 DNA: TGCGCCAGCAGCAAGGACGCGCTTGGGAGGGCCCTGGCAGGGGCCAACGTCCTGACTTTC

J gene: TRBJ2-7
D gene: -
clone size: few
V gene: TRBV10-3
CDR3 protein: CAITLDPKGARGSYEQYF
CDR3 DNA: TGTGCCATCACCCTGGACCCAAAAGGAGCGAGGGGAAGCTACGAGCAGTACTTC

J gene: TRBJ2-1
D gene: -
clone size: -
V gene: TRBV6-5
CDR3 protein: CASSYPTSSLEWEQFF
CDR3 DNA: TGTGCCAGCAGTTACCCAACCTCATCCCTTGAATGGGAGCAGTTCTTC

J gene: TRBJ1-2
D gene: -
clone size: -
V gene: TRBV25-1
CDR3 protein: CASSEYIGDNYGYTF
CDR3 DNA: TGTGCCAGCAGTGAATATATAGGGGATAACTATGGCTACACCTTC

J gene: TRBJ1-4
D gene: TRBD1
clone size: few
V gene: TRBV7-9
CDR3 protein: CASSPGQGWEKLFF
CDR3 DNA: TGTGCCAGCAGCCCTGGACAGGGTTGGGAAAAACTGTTTTTT

J gene: TRBJ2-7
D gene: TRBD1
clone size: few
V gene: TRBV6-4
CDR3 protein: CASSDKYRGALTYEQYF
CDR3 DNA: TGTGCCAGCAGTGACAAATACAGGGGTGCCCTTACCTACGAGCAGTACTTC

J gene: TRBJ1-2
D gene: -
clone size: -
V gene: TRBV28
CDR3 protein: CASSRTINYGYTF
CDR3 DNA: TGTGCCAGCAGTCGGACCATTAACTATGGCTACACCTTC

J gene: TRBJ1-6
D gene: -
clone size: -
V gene: TRBV20-1
CDR3 protein: CSASHYRAAEDSPLHF
CDR3 DNA: TGCAGTGCTAGTCATTACAGGGCCGCGGAGGATTCACCCCTCCACTTT

J gene: TRBJ2-4
D gene: -
clone size: -
V gene: TRBV4-1
CDR3 protein: CASSQEHNEQYF
CDR3 DNA: TGCGCCAGCAGCCAAGAACACAATGAGCAGTACTTC

J gene: TRBJ2-1
D gene: TRBD2
clone size: -
V gene: TRBV6-5
CDR3 protein: CASTRSGASRDEQFF
CDR3 DNA: TGTGCCAGCACCCGTAGCGGGGCCTCGAGGGATGAGCAGTTCTTC

J gene: TRBJ1-4
D gene: -
clone size: -
V gene: TRBV29-1
CDR3 protein: CSGLQGTGEKLFF
CDR3 DNA: TGCAGCGGGTTACAGGGTACTGGTGAAAAACTGTTTTTT

J gene: TRBJ2-3
D gene: TRBD2
clone size: -
V gene: TRBV20-1
CDR3 protein: CSATGGWGPTSQYF
CDR3 DNA: TGCAGTGCTACGGGAGGGTGGGGACCCACTTCGCAGTATTTT

J gene: TRBJ1-1
D gene: -
clone size: -
V gene: TRBV20-1
CDR3 protein: CSAGLSSSYTEAFF
CDR3 DNA: TGCAGTGCTGGACTGTCCTCCTCTTACACTGAAGCTTTCTTT

J gene: TRBJ2-2
D gene: -
clone size: -
V gene: TRBV11-2
CDR3 protein: CASSLAGFNTGELFF
CDR3 DNA: TGTGCCAGCAGCTTAGCAGGATTCAACACCGGGGAGCTGTTTTTT

J gene: TRBJ2-7
D gene: -
clone size: -
V gene: TRBV4-1
CDR3 protein: CASSQDRGEYEQYF
CDR3 DNA: TGCGCCAGCAGCCAAGATCGAGGGGAGTACGAGCAGTACTTC

J gene: TRBJ2-7
D gene: -
clone size: few
V gene: TRBV25-1
CDR3 protein: CASSEWSAMSSYEQYF
CDR3 DNA: TGTGCCAGCAGTGAATGGAGCGCAATGAGCTCCTACGAGCAGTACTTC

J gene: TRBJ2-7
D gene: -
clone size: -
V gene: TRBV7-9
CDR3 protein: CASSLITVNYEQYF
CDR3 DNA: TGTGCCAGCAGCTTAATTACCGTTAACTACGAGCAGTACTTC

J gene: TRBJ1-4
D gene: -
clone size: -
V gene: TRBV28
CDR3 protein: CAIEGSRASEKLFF
CDR3 DNA: TGTGCCATCGAGGGGTCAAGGGCGTCGGAAAAACTGTTTTTT

J gene: TRBJ2-7
D gene: -
clone size: -
V gene: TRBV1
CDR3 protein: CTSLPSYEQYF
CDR3 DNA: TGCACCAGCCTGCCTTCCTACGAGCAGTACTTC

J gene: TRBJ2-4
D gene: TRBD1
clone size: -
V gene: TRBV20-1
CDR3 protein: CSARSPGQRLNIQYF
CDR3 DNA: TGCAGTGCTAGATCTCCGGGACAGCGTCTAAACATTCAGTACTTC

J gene: TRBJ2-3
D gene: TRBD2
clone size: once
V gene: TRBV7-9
CDR3 protein: CASSDTSGRTPNTDTQYF
CDR3 DNA: TGTGCCAGCAGCGACACTAGCGGGAGGACTCCAAACACAGATACGCAGTATTTT

J gene: TRBJ2-7
D gene: -
clone size: once
V gene: TRBV19
CDR3 protein: CASSIAGRQSYEQYF
CDR3 DNA: TGTGCCAGTAGTATAGCCGGGCGACAATCCTACGAGCAGTACTTC

J gene: TRBJ1-5
D gene: TRBD1
clone size: -
V gene: TRBV19
CDR3 protein: CASRNRGLDQPQHF
CDR3 DNA: TGTGCCAGTAGGAACAGGGGGCTAGATCAGCCCCAGCATTTT

J gene: TRBJ2-4
D gene: TRBD1
clone size: -
V gene: TRBV11-2
CDR3 protein: CASSSGGTGLGNIQYF
CDR3 DNA: TGTGCCAGCAGCTCAGGGGGCACCGGGTTGGGAAACATTCAGTACTTC

J gene: TRBJ2-7
D gene: TRBD2
clone size: few
V gene: TRBV7-2
CDR3 protein: CASSPPPVGLAGGNEQYF
CDR3 DNA: TGTGCCAGCAGCCCTCCCCCGGTTGGCCTAGCGGGGGGAAACGAGCAGTACTTC

J gene: TRBJ2-3
D gene: TRBD2
clone size: -
V gene: TRBV6-6
CDR3 protein: CASPPHLAGGADTQYF
CDR3 DNA: TGTGCCAGCCCTCCCCACCTAGCGGGGGGCGCAGATACGCAGTATTTT